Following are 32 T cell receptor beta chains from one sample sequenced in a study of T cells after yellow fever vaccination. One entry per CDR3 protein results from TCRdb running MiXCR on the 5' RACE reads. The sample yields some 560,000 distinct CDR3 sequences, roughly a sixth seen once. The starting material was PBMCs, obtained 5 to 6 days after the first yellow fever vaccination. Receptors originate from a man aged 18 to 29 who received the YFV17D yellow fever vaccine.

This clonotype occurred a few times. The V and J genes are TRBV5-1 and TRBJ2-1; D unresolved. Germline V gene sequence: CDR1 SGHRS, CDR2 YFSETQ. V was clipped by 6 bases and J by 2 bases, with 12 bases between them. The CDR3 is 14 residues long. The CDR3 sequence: CASTQAATYNEQFF. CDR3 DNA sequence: TGCGCCAGCACCCAAGCAGCCACCTACAATGAGCAGTTCTTC. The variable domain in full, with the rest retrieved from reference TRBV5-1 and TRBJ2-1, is KAGVTQTPRYLIKTRGQQVTLSCSPISGHRSVSWYQQTPGQGLQFLFEYFSETQRNKGNFPGRFSGRQFSNSRSEMNVSTLELGDSALYLCASTQAATYNEQFFGPGTRLTVL.

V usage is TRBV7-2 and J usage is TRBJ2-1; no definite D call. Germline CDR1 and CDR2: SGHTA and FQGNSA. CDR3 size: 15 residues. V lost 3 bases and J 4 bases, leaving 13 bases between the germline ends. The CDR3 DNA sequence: TGTGCCAGCAGCTTCACCGAAAACTCGTACAATGAGCAGTTCTTC. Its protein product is CASSFTENSYNEQFF.

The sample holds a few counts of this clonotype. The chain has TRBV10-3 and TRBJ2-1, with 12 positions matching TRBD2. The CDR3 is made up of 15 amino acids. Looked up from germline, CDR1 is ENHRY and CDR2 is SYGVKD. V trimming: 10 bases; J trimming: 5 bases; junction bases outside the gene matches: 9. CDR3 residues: CATLRLAGEHNEQFF. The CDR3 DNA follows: TGTGCCACCCTTAGACTAGCGGGGGAGCACAATGAGCAGTTCTTC.

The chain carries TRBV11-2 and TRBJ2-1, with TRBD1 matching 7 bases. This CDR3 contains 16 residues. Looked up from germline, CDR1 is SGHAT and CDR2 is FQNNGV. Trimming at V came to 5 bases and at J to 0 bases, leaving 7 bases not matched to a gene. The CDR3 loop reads CASSTYRGHSYNEQFF. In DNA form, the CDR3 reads TGTGCCAGCAGCACCTACAGGGGCCACTCCTACAATGAGCAGTTCTTC. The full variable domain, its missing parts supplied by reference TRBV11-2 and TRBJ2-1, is EAGVAQSPRYKIIEKRQSVAFWCNPISGHATLYWYQQILGQGPKLLIQFQNNGVVDDSQLPKDRFSAERLKGVDSTLKIQPAKLEDSAVYLCASSTYRGHSYNEQFFGPGTRLTVL.

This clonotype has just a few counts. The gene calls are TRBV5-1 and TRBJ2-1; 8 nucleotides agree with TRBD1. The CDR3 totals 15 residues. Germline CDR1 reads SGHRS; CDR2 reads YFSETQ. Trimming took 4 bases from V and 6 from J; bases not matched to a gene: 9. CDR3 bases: TGCGCCAGCAGCCAATGGACAGGGTTAGGCAATGAGCAGTTCTTC. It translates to CASSQWTGLGNEQFF. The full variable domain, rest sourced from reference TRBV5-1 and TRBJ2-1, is KAGVTQTPRYLIKTRGQQVTLSCSPISGHRSVSWYQQTPGQGLQFLFEYFSETQRNKGNFPGRFSGRQFSNSRSEMNVSTLELGDSALYLCASSQWTGLGNEQFFGPGTRLTVL.

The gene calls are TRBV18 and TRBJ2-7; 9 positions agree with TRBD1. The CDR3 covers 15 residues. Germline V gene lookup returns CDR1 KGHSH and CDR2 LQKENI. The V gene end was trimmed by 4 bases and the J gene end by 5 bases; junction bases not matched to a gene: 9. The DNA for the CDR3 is TGTGCCAGCTCACGATTTAACAGGGGGCTGGACGAGCAGTACGTC. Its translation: CASSRFNRGLDEQYV.

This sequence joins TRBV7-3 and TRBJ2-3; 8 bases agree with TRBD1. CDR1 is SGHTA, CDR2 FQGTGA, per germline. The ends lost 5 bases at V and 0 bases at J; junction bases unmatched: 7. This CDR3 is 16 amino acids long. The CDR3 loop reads CASSQGQGLSTDTQYF. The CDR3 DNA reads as TGTGCCAGCAGCCAAGGACAGGGCCTCAGCACAGATACGCAGTATTTT.

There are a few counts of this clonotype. The CDR3 reads CSVEGREETQYF. For the CDR3, the DNA is TGCAGCGTTGAAGGGCGGGAAGAGACCCAGTACTTC. This rearrangement joins TRBV29-1 to TRBJ2-5; D is possibly TRBD2 (5 bases). The CDR3 length is 12 residues. Trimming removed 1 base at V and 3 bases at J, with 6 bases between. Germline V gene sequence: CDR1 SQVTM, CDR2 ANQGSEA.

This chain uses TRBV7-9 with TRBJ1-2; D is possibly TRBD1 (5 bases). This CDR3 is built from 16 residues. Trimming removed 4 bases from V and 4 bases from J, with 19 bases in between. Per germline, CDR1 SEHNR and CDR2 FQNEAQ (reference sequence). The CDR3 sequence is CASSSRSLQGGYGYTF. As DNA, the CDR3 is TGTGCCAGCAGCTCCCGATCACTTCAGGGCGGCTATGGCTACACCTTC.

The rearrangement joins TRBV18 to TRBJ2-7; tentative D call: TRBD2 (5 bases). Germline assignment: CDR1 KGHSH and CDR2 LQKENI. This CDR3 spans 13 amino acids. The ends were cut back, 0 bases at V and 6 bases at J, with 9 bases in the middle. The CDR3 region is CASSPPSRGEQYF. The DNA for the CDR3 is TGTGCCAGCTCACCACCGTCCCGGGGCGAGCAGTACTTC. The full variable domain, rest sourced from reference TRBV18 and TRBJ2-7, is NAGVMQNPRHLVRRRGQEARLRCSPMKGHSHVYWYRQLPEEGLKFMVYLQKENIIDESGMPKERFSAEFPKEGPSILRIQQVVRGDSAAYFCASSPPSRGEQYFGPGTRLTVT.

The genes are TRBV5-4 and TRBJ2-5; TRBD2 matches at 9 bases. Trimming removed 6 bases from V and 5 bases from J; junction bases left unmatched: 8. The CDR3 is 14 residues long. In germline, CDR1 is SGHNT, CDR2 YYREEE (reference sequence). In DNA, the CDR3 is TGTGCCAGCACCCCTAGCGGGGCCGGCGAGACCCAGTACTTC. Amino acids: CASTPSGAGETQYF.

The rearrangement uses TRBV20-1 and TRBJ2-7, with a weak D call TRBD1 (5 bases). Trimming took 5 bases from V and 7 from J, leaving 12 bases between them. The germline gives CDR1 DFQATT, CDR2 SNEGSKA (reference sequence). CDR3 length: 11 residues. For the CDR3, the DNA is TGCAGTGCTTCCAGGGTTGGGGAGCAGTACTTC. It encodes CSASRVGEQYF.

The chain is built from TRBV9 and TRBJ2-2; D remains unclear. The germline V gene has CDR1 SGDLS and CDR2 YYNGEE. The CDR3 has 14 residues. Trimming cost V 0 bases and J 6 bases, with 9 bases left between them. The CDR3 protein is CASSVDPGAGELFF. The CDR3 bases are TGTGCCAGCAGCGTAGATCCAGGCGCCGGGGAGCTGTTTTTT.

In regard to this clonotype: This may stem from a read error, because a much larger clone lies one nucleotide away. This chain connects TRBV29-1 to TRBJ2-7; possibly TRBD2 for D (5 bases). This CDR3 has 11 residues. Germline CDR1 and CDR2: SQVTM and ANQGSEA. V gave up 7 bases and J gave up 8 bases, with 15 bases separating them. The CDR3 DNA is TGCAGCGCCGGTCGGGGTAACCAGCAGTACTTC. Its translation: CSAGRGNQQYF.

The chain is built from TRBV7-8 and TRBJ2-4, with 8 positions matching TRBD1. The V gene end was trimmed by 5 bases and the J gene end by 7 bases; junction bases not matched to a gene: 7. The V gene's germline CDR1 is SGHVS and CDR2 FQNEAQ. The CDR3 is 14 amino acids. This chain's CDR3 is CASSTDRAGNIQYF. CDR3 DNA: TGTGCCAGCAGCACGGACAGGGCGGGTAACATTCAGTACTTC. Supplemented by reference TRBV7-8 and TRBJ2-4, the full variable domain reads GAGVSQSPRYKVAKRGQDVALRCDPISGHVSLFWYQQALGQGPEFLTYFQNEAQLDKSGLPSDRFFAERPEGSVSTLKIQRTQQEDSAVYLCASSTDRAGNIQYFGAGTRLSVL.

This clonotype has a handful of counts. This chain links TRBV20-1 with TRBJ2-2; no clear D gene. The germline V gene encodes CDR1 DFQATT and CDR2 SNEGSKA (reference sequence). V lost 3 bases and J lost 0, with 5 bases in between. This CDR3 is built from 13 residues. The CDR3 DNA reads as TGCAGTGCTAGGGCAGCGAACACCGGGGAGCTGTTTTTT. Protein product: CSARAANTGELFF.

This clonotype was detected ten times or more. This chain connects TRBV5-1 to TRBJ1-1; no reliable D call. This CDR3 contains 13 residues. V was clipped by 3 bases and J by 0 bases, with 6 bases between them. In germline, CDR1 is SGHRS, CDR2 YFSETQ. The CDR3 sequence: CASSSSMNTEAFF. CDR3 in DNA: TGCGCCAGCAGCTCCTCGATGAACACTGAAGCTTTCTTT.

The CDR3 DNA follows: TGTGCCAGCAGCCAAGACCGGGGAATGGGGGGCTACACCTTC. Its protein product is CASSQDRGMGGYTF. The chain has TRBV3-1 and TRBJ1-2; D ambiguous. The CDR3 has 14 amino acids. Germline V gene data show CDR1 as LGHDT and CDR2 as YNNKEL (reference sequence). Trimming left V 0 bases short and J 8 bases short, with 13 bases between.

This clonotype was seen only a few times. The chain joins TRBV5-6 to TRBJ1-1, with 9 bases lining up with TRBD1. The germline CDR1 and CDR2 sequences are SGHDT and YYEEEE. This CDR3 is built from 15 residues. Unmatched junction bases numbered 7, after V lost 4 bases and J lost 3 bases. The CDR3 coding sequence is TGTGCCAGCAGCCAAACAGGGGGCGAGGACACTGAAGCTTTCTTT. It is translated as CASSQTGGEDTEAFF.

CDR3 coding DNA: TGCGCCAGCAGCTTGGAGGTCGGTGTTTTAGGTGAGCAGTTCTTC. Amino acids: CASSLEVGVLGEQFF. The chain links TRBV5-1 to TRBJ2-1; no clear D. V dropped 0 bases and J dropped 9 bases, with 16 bases sitting between them. CDR1 and CDR2 (germline): SGHRS, YFSETQ. The CDR3 is made up of 15 amino acids.

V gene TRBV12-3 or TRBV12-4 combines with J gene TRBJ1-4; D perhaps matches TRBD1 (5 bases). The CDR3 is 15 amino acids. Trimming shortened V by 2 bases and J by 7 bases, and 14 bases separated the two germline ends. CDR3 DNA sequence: TGTGCCAGCAGTTTAAATACCGGGGGAAGTGAAAAACTGTTTTTT. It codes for CASSLNTGGSEKLFF.

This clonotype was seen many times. The CDR3 loop is CASSLGDGETQYF. The CDR3 region has the DNA TGTGCCAGCAGCTTAGGGGACGGAGAGACCCAGTACTTC. The genes are TRBV5-6 and TRBJ2-5; D possibly uses TRBD1 or TRBD2 (5 bases each). V lost 2 bases and J 4 bases, leaving 9 bases between the germline ends. There are 13 residues in the CDR3. CDR1 and CDR2 from the germline V gene are SGHDT and YYEEEE. The full variable domain, rest sourced from reference TRBV5-6 and TRBJ2-5, is DAGVTQSPTHLIKTRGQQVTLRCSPKSGHDTVSWYQQALGQGPQFIFQYYEEEERQRGNFPDRFSGHQFPNYSSELNVNALLLGDSALYLCASSLGDGETQYFGPGTRLLVL.

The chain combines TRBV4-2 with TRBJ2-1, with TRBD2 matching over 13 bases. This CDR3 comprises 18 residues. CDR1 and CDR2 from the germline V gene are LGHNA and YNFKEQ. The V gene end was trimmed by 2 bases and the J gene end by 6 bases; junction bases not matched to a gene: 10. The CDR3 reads CASSQWKLAGGLINEQFF. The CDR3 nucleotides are TGTGCCAGCAGCCAATGGAAACTAGCGGGGGGGCTTATCAATGAGCAGTTCTTC.

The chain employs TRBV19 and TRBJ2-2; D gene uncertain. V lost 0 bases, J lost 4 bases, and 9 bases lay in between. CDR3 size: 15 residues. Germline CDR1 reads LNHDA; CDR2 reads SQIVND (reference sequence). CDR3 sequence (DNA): TGTGCCAGTAGTATAGATGCACCCAGCACCGGGGAGCTGTTTTTT. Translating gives CASSIDAPSTGELFF.

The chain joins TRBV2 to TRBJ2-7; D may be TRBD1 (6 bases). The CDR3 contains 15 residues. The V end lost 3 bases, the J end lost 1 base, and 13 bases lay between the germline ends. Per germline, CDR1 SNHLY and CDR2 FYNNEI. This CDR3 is CASSDQQGFSYEQYF. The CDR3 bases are TGTGCCAGCAGTGACCAACAGGGTTTTTCCTACGAGCAGTACTTC.

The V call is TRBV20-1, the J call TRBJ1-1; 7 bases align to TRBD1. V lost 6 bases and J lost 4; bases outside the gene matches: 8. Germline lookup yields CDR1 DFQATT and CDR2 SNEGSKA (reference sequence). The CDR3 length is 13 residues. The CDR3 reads CSAKTGLGTEAFF. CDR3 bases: TGCAGTGCAAAGACAGGGCTTGGCACTGAAGCTTTCTTT.

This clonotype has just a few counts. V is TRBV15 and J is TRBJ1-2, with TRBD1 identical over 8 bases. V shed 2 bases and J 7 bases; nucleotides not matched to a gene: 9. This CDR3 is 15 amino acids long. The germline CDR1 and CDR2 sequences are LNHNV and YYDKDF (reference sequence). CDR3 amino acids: CATSRLGDRSSGYTF. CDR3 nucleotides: TGTGCCACCAGCAGACTCGGGGACAGGAGTAGTGGCTACACCTTC.

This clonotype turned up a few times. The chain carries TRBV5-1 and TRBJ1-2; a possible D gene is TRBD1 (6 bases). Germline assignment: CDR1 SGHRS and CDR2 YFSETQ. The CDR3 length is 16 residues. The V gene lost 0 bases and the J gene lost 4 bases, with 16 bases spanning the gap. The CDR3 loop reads CASSLAGDTGGYGYTF. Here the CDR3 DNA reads TGCGCCAGCAGCTTGGCCGGGGACACCGGCGGCTATGGCTACACCTTC.

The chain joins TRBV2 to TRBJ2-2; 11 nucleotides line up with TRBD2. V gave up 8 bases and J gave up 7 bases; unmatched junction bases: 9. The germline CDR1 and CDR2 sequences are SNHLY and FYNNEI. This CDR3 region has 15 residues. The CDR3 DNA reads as TGTGCCAGCTCGCCCACTAGCGGGGGTTTCGGGGAGCTGTTTTTT. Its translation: CASSPTSGGFGELFF.

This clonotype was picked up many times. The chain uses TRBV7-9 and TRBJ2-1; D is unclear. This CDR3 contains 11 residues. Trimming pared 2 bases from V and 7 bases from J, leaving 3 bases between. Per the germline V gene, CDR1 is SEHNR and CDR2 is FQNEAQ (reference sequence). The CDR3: CASSLSNEQFF. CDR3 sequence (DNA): TGTGCCAGCAGCTTAAGTAATGAGCAGTTCTTC.

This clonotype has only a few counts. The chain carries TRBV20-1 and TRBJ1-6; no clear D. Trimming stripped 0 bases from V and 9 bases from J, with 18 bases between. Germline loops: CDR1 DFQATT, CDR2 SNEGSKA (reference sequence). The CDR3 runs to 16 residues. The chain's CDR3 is CSAREAGSPMSSPLHF. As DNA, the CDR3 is TGCAGTGCTAGAGAGGCAGGTAGTCCTATGAGTTCACCCCTCCACTTT.

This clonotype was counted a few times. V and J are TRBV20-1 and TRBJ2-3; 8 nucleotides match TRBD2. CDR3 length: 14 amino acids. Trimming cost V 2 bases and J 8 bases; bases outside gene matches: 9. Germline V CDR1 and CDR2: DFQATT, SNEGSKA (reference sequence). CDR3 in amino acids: CSARRPGGRVTQYF. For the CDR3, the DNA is TGCAGTGCTAGAAGGCCGGGGGGGAGGGTTACGCAGTATTTT.